This TCR beta chain is from a study of cytomegalovirus exposure and HLA in healthy donors (dated by TCRdb to about 2017). Regarding the research as a whole: According to a later analysis, the roughly 120 validation repertoires were produced on the same platform as the roughly 600 repertoires of the first cohort. In addition to the first cohort of several hundred subjects, a separate validation cohort of approximately 130 different subjects was used. The aim of the study was to test whether cataloging public T cell receptors could identify signatures of past pathogen exposure. To predict cytomegalovirus infection status, the study combined high-throughput TCR immunosequencing, statistical association of individual TCRs with disease status, and machine learning. The full study reports these points: While some public TCRs were present in many individuals, most TCR sequences turned up only very rarely across donors. In the study, about 150 TCR beta chains were listed as associated with cytomegalovirus. A later analysis had no HLA typing for the validation cohort, so co-occurrence there was scored across all 120 or so repertoires. A later analysis found that TCRs clustered in the first cohort also tended to co-occur in the approximately 120 validation repertoires, with about 94% of cluster scores above 0. The classifier was reported to diagnose cytomegalovirus status with high specificity and sensitivity in both the original and validation cohorts. In vitro tests confirmed that a few of the cytomegalovirus-associated TCR beta chains recognize cytomegalovirus antigens. The authors suggested that the approach could potentially be extended to other disease states and immunological phenotypes.

Receptors were amplified or captured by the immunoSEQ multiplex PCR assay. In the paper's pipeline: A statistical classification framework was built to diagnose cytomegalovirus status from the catalog of TCR beta chain sequences. In its TCRdb copy, this immuneACCESS table keeps in-frame sequences only and misses some clones. Where compared with another copy, unresolved V genes explain less than half of these, and the others have no known cause. V, J and clone size reflect that table, while D and trimming were determined from the DNA. A total of about 110,000 clones appear in this sample, roughly 84% of them only once. The ten biggest clones cover about 3% of the sample. The CDR3 spans 13 residues, from the cysteine through the phenylalanine. The kept DNA is CDR3 alone, 39 bases in frame from the first base. V lost 5 bases and J lost 8 bases; the stretch between them is 15 bases long. CDR1 PRHDT and CDR2 FYEKMQ are derived from the germline V gene (reference sequence).

Points on this clone: Which antigen it targets is not known. Within one base of it there is no much larger clone, and no base qualities were kept.

Donors formed part of the validation cohort, which comprised about 120 subjects and was distinct from the first cohort of 550 to 850 subjects. This clonotype originated in a woman under 30 in good health and CMV-seronegative. Sequenced sample: PBMCs. The chain is encoded by TRBV13 joined to TRBJ1-2; perhaps TRBD1 is the D gene, with 6 bases matching. The DNA is as follows: TGTGCCAGCAGCCCCCAGGGGTTCGACGGCTACACCTTC. This encodes CASSPQGFDGYTF. Where the CDR3 stops, the reference TRBV13 and TRBJ1-2 genes take over; the full variable domain is AAGVIQSPRHLIKEKRETATLKCYPIPRHDTVYWYQQGPGQDPQFLISFYEKMQSDKGSIPDRFSAQQFSDYHSELNMSSLELGDSALYFCASSPQGFDGYTFGSGTRLTVV.